This T cell receptor beta chain was retrieved from a study of blood T cell repertoires in COVID-19. The wider study: Nucleic acid was either cDNA or gDNA, and it came from T cells, B-cell-depleted T cells, or PBMCs.

The method was immunoSEQ multiplex PCR; TCRdb's version includes in-frame clones alone and lacks a portion of them. The data hold some 62,000 clones, with around 80% observed a single time. The V end lost 3 bases, the J end lost 0 bases, and 9 bases lay between the germline ends. CDR3 length: 15 amino acids. CDR1 and CDR2 (germline): SGHRS, YFSETQ. The TCR comes from a woman in her thirties or forties with acute COVID-19. The chain uses TRBV5-1 and TRBJ2-2, with D perhaps matching TRBD2 (6 bases). The specimen sequenced was PBMCs or T cells enriched from blood (not recorded which). The CDR3 reads CASSSGVANTGELFF. The DNA of the CDR3 is TGCGCCAGCAGCTCGGGGGTTGCGAACACCGGGGAGCTGTTTTTT.